This T cell receptor beta chain appears in the sequencing data of a study of cytomegalovirus exposure and HLA in healthy donors. V was pared by 3 bases and J by 4 bases, with 5 bases of the junction left unmatched. Germline V lookup: CDR1 MGHDK, CDR2 SYGVNS. There are 15 residues in the CDR3. Profiled with immunoSEQ multiplex PCR; TCRdb holds only in-frame clones, not every one. The sample lists some 99,000 clones; roughly 86% were seen once. The specimen sequenced was PBMCs. The origin of this receptor is a woman aged 18 to 35 in good health and CMV-seronegative. The J gene is TRBJ2-2, the V gene TRBV25-1; 7 positions match TRBD1. CDR3 region: CASSEVDRPTGELFF. In nucleotides, the CDR3 is TGTGCCAGCAGTGAGGTGGACAGGCCCACCGGGGAGCTGTTTTTT.